This TCR beta chain is drawn from a study of technical replicates of blood from several donors (dated by TCRdb to the late 2010s). Trimming removed 5 bases from V and 9 bases from J, leaving 14 bases between the germline ends. The CDR3 contains 13 residues, cysteine and phenylalanine counted. The DNA shown is the 39-base CDR3, in frame from base 1. The germline V gene yields SGHTA for CDR1 and FQGTGA for CDR2. A remark on this clone: The clone's antigen remains unknown. The input lacks base qualities; no much larger clone sits a single base away.

The library was built by means of the immunoSEQ multiplex PCR assay. TCRdb took over this immuneACCESS table, retaining in-frame rearrangements with V and J assigned. Such tables are incomplete; in checked studies, under half of the missing clones stem from an unresolved V gene, and the remainder is unexplained. For this sample the table gives roughly 80,000 clones, of which approximately 89% were detected only once. The ten largest clones add up to about 0.38% of the sample. The sample consisted of T cells isolated from PBMCs. The sequence is built from TRBV7-3 and TRBJ2-1; TRBD2 is perhaps the D gene, given 6 matching bases. This clonotype originated in a human donor in good health. The nucleotides read TGTGCCAGCAGCACGTCGGCGGGGACTGAGCAGTTCTTC. Its protein product is CASSTSAGTEQFF.